The 27 T cell receptor beta chains below were found in one sample sequenced in a study of T-cell reconstitution after alpha-beta-depleted transplantation in children. Using unique molecular identifiers, the investigators prepared the TCRbeta library. TCRdb itself ran the PCR reads through MiXCR, one entry per CDR3 protein. This repertoire shows 330,000 or so distinct CDR3 sequences, approximately 10% found once; its top ten account for less than 2.5%. The material sequenced was PBMCs from the stem cell graft donor, taken from the stem cell graft. These receptors all come from a human donor who donated a stem cell graft to a child with acute lymphoblastic leukemia.

The J gene is TRBJ2-7, the V gene TRBV20-1; TRBD1 aligns across 9 bases. The germline V gene has CDR1 DFQATT and CDR2 SNEGSKA (reference sequence). There are 12 residues in the CDR3. Germline trimming cut 5 bases from V and 6 bases from J; bases unmatched to any gene: 5. The CDR3 nucleotides are TGCAGTGCTCCGGACAGGGGATCCGAGCAGTACTTC. It encodes CSAPDRGSEQYF.

A few counts support this clonotype. This chain joins TRBV7-9 and TRBJ2-2; D tentatively fits TRBD1 or TRBD2 (5 bases each). This CDR3 contains 16 residues. The germline gives CDR1 SEHNR, CDR2 FQNEAQ (reference sequence). Trimming took off 5 bases at V and 3 bases at J, with 16 bases between the two ends. The CDR3 DNA reads TGTGCCAGCAGCGCTCCAGACATGGGACACACCGGGGAGCTGTTTTTT. It yields the protein CASSAPDMGHTGELFF.

The chain combines TRBV7-9 with TRBJ2-1; 7 bases fit TRBD1. Germline V gene data show CDR1 as SEHNR and CDR2 as FQNEAQ (reference sequence). The CDR3 runs 11 residues. With V trimmed by 7 bases and J by 14 bases, 8 bases remained unmatched. The DNA of the CDR3 is TGTGCCAGCACCCAGGGGGACAGAAAGTTCTTC. Its protein product is CASTQGDRKFF.

This clonotype was found many times. The J gene is TRBJ2-5, the V gene TRBV3-1; no firm D call. CDR3 length: 11 amino acids. The V and J ends lost 1 base and 4 bases respectively, with 1 base between them. The V gene's germline CDR1 is LGHDT and CDR2 YNNKEL (reference sequence). This CDR3 reads CASSQGETQYF. In nucleotides, the CDR3 is TGTGCCAGCAGCCAAGGAGAGACCCAGTACTTC.

This clonotype was seen a few times. The chain couples TRBV4-1 to TRBJ2-7, with D hard to call. The CDR3 totals 14 residues. CDR1 is MGHRA, CDR2 YSYEKL, per germline. Deletions cut 0 bases from V and 3 bases from J, with 9 bases between. The CDR3 loop reads CASSQEHGFYEQYF. Here the CDR3 DNA reads TGCGCCAGCAGCCAAGAACACGGGTTCTACGAGCAGTACTTC.

In its sample, this clonotype was seen many times. The chain joins TRBV4-1 to TRBJ2-3; maybe TRBD2 (6 bases). The CDR3 is made up of 14 amino acids. Trimming took off 4 bases at V and 5 bases at J, with 13 bases between the two ends. CDR1 and CDR2 from the germline V gene are MGHRA and YSYEKL. The CDR3 nucleotides are TGCGCCAGCAGCCCCTCCGGACTACAAGATACGCAGTATTTT. Its translation: CASSPSGLQDTQYF.

This clonotype was counted ten times or more. This sequence joins TRBV6-2 or TRBV6-3 and TRBJ1-2; 7 nucleotides line up with TRBD1. CDR3 length equals 13 residues. V was pared by 3 bases and J by 3 bases, with 1 base of the junction left unmatched. Germline V gene data show CDR1 as MNHEY and CDR2 as SVGEGT. Written as DNA, the CDR3 is TGTGCCAGCAGTTATCAGGGGGACTATGGCTACACCTTC. Translated, it gives CASSYQGDYGYTF.

The V gene is TRBV27, the J gene TRBJ1-5; D might be TRBD1 (5 bases). V lost 7 bases, J lost 4 bases, and 17 bases lay in between. The CDR3 has 15 residues. Germline CDR1 is MNHEY and CDR2 is SMNVEV (reference sequence). This CDR3 is CASTAVRGPNQPQHF. The CDR3 nucleotides read TGTGCCAGCACCGCCGTGAGGGGCCCTAATCAGCCCCAGCATTTT.

J is TRBJ2-5 and V is TRBV20-1, with TRBD2 identical over 11 bases. The CDR3 runs to 18 residues. Germline lookup yields CDR1 DFQATT and CDR2 SNEGSKA (reference sequence). V was pared by 3 bases and J by 5 bases, with 17 bases of the junction left unmatched. CDR3 bases: TGCAGTGCTAGTCTTGGAACTAGCGGGAGTTTGGGGGAGGAGACCCAGTACTTC. This gives the protein CSASLGTSGSLGEETQYF.

This clonotype was detected only a few times. The chain joins TRBV6-5 to TRBJ2-6, with D perhaps being TRBD1 or TRBD2 (6 bases each). The V and J ends lost 2 bases and 0 bases respectively, with 11 bases between them. Per germline, CDR1 MNHEY and CDR2 SVGAGI. This CDR3 has 17 residues. In DNA, the CDR3 is TGTGCCAGCAGTTACCGGGGGACACTCTCTGGGGCCAACGTCCTGACTTTC. This translates into CASSYRGTLSGANVLTF.

This rearrangement joins TRBV11-2 to TRBJ2-2; D is unclear. Germline CDR1 is SGHAT and CDR2 is FQNNGV. There are 18 residues in the CDR3. Trimming stripped 0 bases from V and 7 bases from J, with 21 bases between. The CDR3 here is CASSLEITGSPRRGELFF. CDR3 nucleotide sequence: TGTGCCAGCAGCTTAGAAATTACCGGGTCCCCCCGTCGCGGGGAGCTGTTTTTT. The complete variable domain, with remaining parts taken from reference TRBV11-2 and TRBJ2-2, reads EAGVAQSPRYKIIEKRQSVAFWCNPISGHATLYWYQQILGQGPKLLIQFQNNGVVDDSQLPKDRFSAERLKGVDSTLKIQPAKLEDSAVYLCASSLEITGSPRRGELFFGEGSRLTVL.

This clonotype was seen more than once but under ten times. The chain combines TRBV28 with TRBJ1-1, with D tentatively TRBD1 (6 bases). The CDR3 sequence is 20 residues long. The V gene lost 6 bases and the J gene lost 0 bases, with 29 bases spanning the gap. Germline CDR1 MDHEN, CDR2 SYDVKM. As DNA, the CDR3 is TGTGCCAGCAGGGAGACAGGTCTTCCCGTACCGTTCAATATGAACACTGAAGCTTTCTTT. Residues: CASRETGLPVPFNMNTEAFF.

The chain recombines TRBV11-2 with TRBJ2-3; D is possibly TRBD2 (6 bases). CDR3 length: 17 residues. The germline V gene has CDR1 SGHAT and CDR2 FQNNGV. Deletions cut 0 bases from V and 14 bases from J, with 27 bases between. The DNA of the CDR3 is TGTGCCAGCAGCTTAGAGGCGCTTTTGGGTTGGCGGGGCCTGTGGTATTTT. It codes for CASSLEALLGWRGLWYF.

The chain is built from TRBV5-4 and TRBJ2-3; D uncertain. The germline V gene encodes CDR1 SGHNT and CDR2 YYREEE (reference sequence). Trimming took off 9 bases at V and 0 bases at J, with 8 bases between the two ends. CDR3 length: 12 amino acids. The chain's CDR3 is CAKHPSTDTQYF. The CDR3, as DNA: TGTGCCAAACACCCAAGCACAGATACGCAGTATTTT.

This chain connects TRBV18 to TRBJ2-3; D remains ambiguous. The ends were cut back, 3 bases at V and 4 bases at J, with 8 bases in the middle. CDR3 length: 13 residues. Germline loops: CDR1 KGHSH, CDR2 LQKENI. CDR3 sequence (DNA): TGTGCCAGCTCACCCGGACCTTCAGATACGCAGTATTTT. Encoded protein: CASSPGPSDTQYF.

This clonotype was seen more than once but under ten times. The chain carries TRBV6-1 and TRBJ1-2; 7 bases fit TRBD1. The trim removed 6 bases at V and 4 bases at J, leaving 11 bases unmatched. Germline V CDR1 and CDR2: MNHNS, SASEGT. The CDR3 is made up of 15 amino acids. CDR3 sequence: CASRVTGTGSYGYTF. The DNA of the CDR3 is TGTGCCAGCAGGGTGACAGGGACGGGGTCCTATGGCTACACCTTC.

Many counts were recorded for this clonotype. This chain links TRBV12-3 or TRBV12-4 with TRBJ1-6; D is unresolved. The CDR3 is made up of 19 amino acids. With 5 bases removed from V and 2 bases from J, the gap between germline ends came to 22 bases. The CDR3 DNA reads TGTGCCAGCAGTCCCGAGGCTGGAGTCCTACGGGCCTATAATTCACCCCTCCACTTT. It is translated as CASSPEAGVLRAYNSPLHF.

This sequence joins TRBV20-1 and TRBJ2-1; TRBD2 matches at 12 bases. With V trimmed by 0 bases and J by 6 bases, 6 bases remained unmatched. The V gene's germline CDR1 is DFQATT and CDR2 SNEGSKA (reference sequence). The CDR3 is 16 residues long. CDR3 DNA: TGCAGTGCTAGAGATAGCACTAGCGGGAGGTTCAATGAGCAGTTCTTC. Protein: CSARDSTSGRFNEQFF.

This clonotype was seen at least ten times. The chain uses TRBV4-1 and TRBJ2-3, with TRBD1 matching over 11 bases. The J segment lost 5 bases and the V segment lost 0 bases, leaving 4 bases of the junction unmatched. CDR1 and CDR2 from the germline V gene are MGHRA and YSYEKL. The CDR3 spans 16 residues. CDR3 loop: CASSQDWGQGVDTQYF. For the CDR3, the DNA is TGCGCCAGCAGCCAAGATTGGGGACAGGGGGTAGATACGCAGTATTTT.

This clonotype occurred many times. The chain links TRBV15 to TRBJ1-1; D may be TRBD1 (5 bases). V dropped 4 bases and J dropped 3 bases, with 15 bases sitting between them. Germline lookup yields CDR1 LNHNV and CDR2 YYDKDF (reference sequence). The CDR3 spans 15 residues. The chain's CDR3 is CATSKTVGGDTEAFF. For the CDR3, the DNA is TGTGCCACCAGCAAAACTGTTGGGGGGGACACTGAAGCTTTCTTT.

This chain links TRBV29-1 with TRBJ2-3; D gene uncertain. The V end lost 1 base, the J end lost 8 bases, and 13 bases lay between the germline ends. CDR3 length: 13 residues. CDR1 SQVTM and CDR2 ANQGSEA come from the germline V gene. CDR3 sequence: CSVEARGSATQYF. CDR3 nucleotide sequence: TGCAGCGTTGAAGCTCGTGGCTCCGCTACGCAGTATTTT.

The V gene is TRBV7-9, the J gene TRBJ2-5; D possibly corresponds to TRBD2 (6 bases). CDR1 and CDR2 from the germline V gene are SEHNR and FQNEAQ (reference sequence). Trimming left V 4 bases short and J 3 bases short, with 21 bases between. This CDR3 has 17 residues. The CDR3 loop reads CASSSTSGTPSKETQYF. CDR3 in DNA: TGTGCCAGCAGCTCCACCTCAGGGACTCCCAGCAAAGAGACCCAGTACTTC.

This clonotype was observed many times. The chain carries TRBV5-1 and TRBJ2-7, with 11 bases aligning to TRBD1. CDR3 length: 14 residues. V lost 5 bases to trimming and J lost 4 bases; unmatched junction nucleotides: 5. Per the germline V gene, CDR1 is SGHRS and CDR2 is YFSETQ. Written as DNA, the CDR3 is TGCGCCAGCAGTTCGGGACAGGGGGGTTACGAGCAGTACTTC. Translation: CASSSGQGGYEQYF.

The sample holds many counts of this clonotype. The V gene is TRBV7-8, the J gene TRBJ1-5; perhaps TRBD1 as D (6 bases). Germline loops: CDR1 SGHVS, CDR2 FQNEAQ. Trimming cost V 5 bases and J 2 bases, with 10 bases left between them. This CDR3 spans 14 amino acids. CDR3: CASSLQGRNQPQHF. The CDR3 region has the DNA TGTGCCAGCAGCCTCCAGGGGCGCAATCAGCCCCAGCATTTT.

This clonotype showed up many times. The CDR3 DNA is TGTGCCAGCAGCTCAGGGCGGACAGTGAACACTGAAGCTTTCTTT. It is translated as CASSSGRTVNTEAFF. This chain connects TRBV7-9 to TRBJ1-1; TRBD1 is a possible D gene (6 bases). Trimming shortened V by 4 bases and J by 0 bases, and 12 bases separated the two germline ends. The CDR3 loop spans 15 amino acids. The germline V gene has CDR1 SEHNR and CDR2 FQNEAQ (reference sequence).

The chain links TRBV4-2 to TRBJ2-7; a weak D match, TRBD2 (6 bases). This CDR3 spans 14 amino acids. Germline assignment: CDR1 LGHNA and CDR2 YNFKEQ. V lost 10 bases and J lost 4, with 20 bases in between. The CDR3 here is CAMGPGLGPYEQYF. Written as DNA, the CDR3 is TGTGCCATGGGCCCGGGACTCGGGCCTTACGAGCAGTACTTC.

The genes are TRBV30 and TRBJ2-6, with D unclear. V shed 0 bases and J shed 0 bases, with 3 bases lying between them. Germline V CDR1 and CDR2: GTSNPN, SVGIG (reference sequence). CDR3 length: 14 residues. The CDR3 is CAWSVGSGANVLTF. CDR3 DNA sequence: TGTGCCTGGAGTGTGGGCTCTGGGGCCAACGTCCTGACTTTC.